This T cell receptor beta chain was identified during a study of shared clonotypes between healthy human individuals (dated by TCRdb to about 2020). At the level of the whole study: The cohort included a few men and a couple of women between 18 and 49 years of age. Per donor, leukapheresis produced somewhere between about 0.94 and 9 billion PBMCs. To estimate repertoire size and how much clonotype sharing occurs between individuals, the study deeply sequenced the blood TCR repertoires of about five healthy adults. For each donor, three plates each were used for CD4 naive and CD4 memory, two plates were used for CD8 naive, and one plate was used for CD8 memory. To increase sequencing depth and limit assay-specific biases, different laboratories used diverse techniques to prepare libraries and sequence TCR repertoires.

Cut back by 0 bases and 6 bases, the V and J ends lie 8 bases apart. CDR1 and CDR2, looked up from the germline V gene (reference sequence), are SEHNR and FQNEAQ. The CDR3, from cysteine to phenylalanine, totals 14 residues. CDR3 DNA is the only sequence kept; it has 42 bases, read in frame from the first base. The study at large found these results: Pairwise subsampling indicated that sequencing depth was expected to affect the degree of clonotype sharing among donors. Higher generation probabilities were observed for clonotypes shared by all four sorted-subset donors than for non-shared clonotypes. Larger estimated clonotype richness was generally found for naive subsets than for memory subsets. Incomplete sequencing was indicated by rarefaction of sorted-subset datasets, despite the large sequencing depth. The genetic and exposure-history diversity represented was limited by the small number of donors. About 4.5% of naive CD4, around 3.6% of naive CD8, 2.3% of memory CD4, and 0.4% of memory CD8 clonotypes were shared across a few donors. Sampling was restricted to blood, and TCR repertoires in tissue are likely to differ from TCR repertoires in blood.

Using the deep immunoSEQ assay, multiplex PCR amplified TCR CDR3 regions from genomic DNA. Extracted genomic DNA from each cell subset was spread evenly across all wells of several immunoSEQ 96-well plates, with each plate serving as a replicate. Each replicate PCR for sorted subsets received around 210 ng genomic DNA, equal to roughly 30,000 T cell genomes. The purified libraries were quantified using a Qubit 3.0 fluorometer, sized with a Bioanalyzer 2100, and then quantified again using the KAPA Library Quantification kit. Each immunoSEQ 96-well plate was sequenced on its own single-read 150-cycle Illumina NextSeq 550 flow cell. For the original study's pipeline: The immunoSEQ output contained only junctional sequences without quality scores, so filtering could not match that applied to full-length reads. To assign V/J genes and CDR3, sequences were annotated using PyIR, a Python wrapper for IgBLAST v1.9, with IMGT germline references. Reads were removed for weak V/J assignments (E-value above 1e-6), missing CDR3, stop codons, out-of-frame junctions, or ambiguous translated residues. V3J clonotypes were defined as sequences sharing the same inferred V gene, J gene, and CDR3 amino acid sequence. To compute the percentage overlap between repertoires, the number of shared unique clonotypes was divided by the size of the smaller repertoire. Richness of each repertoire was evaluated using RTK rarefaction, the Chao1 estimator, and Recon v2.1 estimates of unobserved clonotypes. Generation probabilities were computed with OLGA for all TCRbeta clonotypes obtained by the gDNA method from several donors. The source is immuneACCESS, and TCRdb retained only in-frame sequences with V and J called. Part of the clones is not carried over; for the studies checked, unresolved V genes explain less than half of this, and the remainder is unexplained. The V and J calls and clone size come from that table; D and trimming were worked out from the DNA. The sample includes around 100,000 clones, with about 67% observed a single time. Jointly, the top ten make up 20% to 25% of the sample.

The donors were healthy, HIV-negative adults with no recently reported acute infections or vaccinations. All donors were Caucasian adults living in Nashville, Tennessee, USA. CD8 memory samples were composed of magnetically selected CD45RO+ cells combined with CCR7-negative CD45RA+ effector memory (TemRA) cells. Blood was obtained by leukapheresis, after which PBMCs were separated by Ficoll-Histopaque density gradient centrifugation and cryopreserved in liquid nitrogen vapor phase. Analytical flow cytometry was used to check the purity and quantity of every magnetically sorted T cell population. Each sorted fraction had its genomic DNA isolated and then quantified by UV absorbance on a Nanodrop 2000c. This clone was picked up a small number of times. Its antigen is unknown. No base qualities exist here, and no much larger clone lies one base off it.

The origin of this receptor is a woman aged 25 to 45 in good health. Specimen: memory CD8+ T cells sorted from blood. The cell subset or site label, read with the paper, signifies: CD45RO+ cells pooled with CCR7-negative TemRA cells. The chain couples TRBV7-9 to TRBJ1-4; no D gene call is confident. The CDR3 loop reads CASSLAPAHEKLFF. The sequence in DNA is TGTGCCAGCAGCTTAGCGCCAGCACATGAAAAACTGTTTTTT. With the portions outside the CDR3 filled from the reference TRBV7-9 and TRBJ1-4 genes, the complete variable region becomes DTGVSQNPRHKITKRGQNVTFRCDPISEHNRLYWYRQTLGQGPEFLTYFQNEAQLEKSRLLSDRFSAERPKGSFSTLEIQRTEQGDSAMYLCASSLAPAHEKLFFGSGTQLSVL.